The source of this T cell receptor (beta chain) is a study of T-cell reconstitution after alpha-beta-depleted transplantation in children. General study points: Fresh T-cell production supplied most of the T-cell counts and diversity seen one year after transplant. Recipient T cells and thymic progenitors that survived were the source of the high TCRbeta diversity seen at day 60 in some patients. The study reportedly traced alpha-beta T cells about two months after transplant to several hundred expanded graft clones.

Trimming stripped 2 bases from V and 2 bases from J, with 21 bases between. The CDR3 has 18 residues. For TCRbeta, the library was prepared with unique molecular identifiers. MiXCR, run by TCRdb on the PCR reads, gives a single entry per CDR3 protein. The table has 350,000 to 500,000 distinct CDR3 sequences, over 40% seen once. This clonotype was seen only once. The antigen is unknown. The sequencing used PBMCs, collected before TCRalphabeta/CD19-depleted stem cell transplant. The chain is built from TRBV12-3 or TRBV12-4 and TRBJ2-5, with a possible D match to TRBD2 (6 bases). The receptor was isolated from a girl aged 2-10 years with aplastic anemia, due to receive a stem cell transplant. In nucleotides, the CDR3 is TGTGCCAGCAGTTTAAGGGCCCTCGGCGGGATGAAACAAGAGACCCAGTACTTC. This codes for CASSLRALGGMKQETQYF.